The 32 T cell receptor beta chains listed next were all sequenced from one sample in a study of T cells in Graves' hyperthyroidism and ophthalmopathy. Using RNA transcripts as the source, TCR beta CDR3 regions were amplified. The TCR CDR3 first-round RT-PCR relied on the HTBI primer set. TCRdb fed the multiplex PCR reads into MiXCR, producing one record per CDR3 protein. The data hold approximately 490,000 distinct CDR3 sequences, with approximately 22% observed a single time. Input material: blood. These receptors were obtained from a woman in her 70s with Graves' ophthalmopathy.

Ten or more counts support this clonotype. The chain employs TRBV7-6 and TRBJ2-3, with a weak D call TRBD1 (5 bases). The CDR3 runs to 14 residues. V gave up 1 base and J gave up 2 bases, with 7 bases separating them. Germline values: CDR1 SGHVS, CDR2 FNYEAQ. The CDR3 loop is CASSLGTNTDTQYF. CDR3 DNA sequence: TGTGCCAGCAGCTTAGGGACAAACACAGATACGCAGTATTTT.

The table lists this clonotype with a few counts. V and J are TRBV5-4 and TRBJ2-7; 13 bases fit TRBD2. Trimming removed 4 bases from V and 5 bases from J; junction bases left unmatched: 9. The CDR3 length is 16 residues. Germline CDR1 reads SGHNT; CDR2 reads YYREEE (reference sequence). CDR3 amino acids: CASSPGTSGKTNEQYF. CDR3 nucleotide sequence: TGTGCCAGCAGCCCGGGGACTAGCGGGAAGACCAACGAGCAGTACTTC.

This clonotype was seen a handful of times. The V call is TRBV18, the J call TRBJ2-3, with D hard to call. This CDR3 is 16 amino acids long. V was clipped by 3 bases and J by 0 bases, with 13 bases between them. The germline CDR1 and CDR2 sequences are KGHSH and LQKENI. CDR3: CASSPDVGFSTDTQYF. CDR3 nucleotides: TGTGCCAGCTCACCGGACGTAGGTTTTAGCACAGATACGCAGTATTTT.

This clonotype turned up a few times. The J gene is TRBJ1-3, the V gene TRBV7-8; 8 nucleotides agree with TRBD1. Looked up from germline, CDR1 is SGHVS and CDR2 is FQNEAQ. The CDR3 is 14 amino acids. V trimming: 3 bases; J trimming: 8 bases; junction bases outside the gene matches: 6. Here the CDR3 DNA reads TGTGCCAGCAGCTTTGGACAGGGAGGGGACACCATATATTTT. Its translation: CASSFGQGGDTIYF.

V usage is TRBV20-1 and J usage is TRBJ1-5; no clear D gene. Deletions cut 3 bases from V and 0 bases from J, with 12 bases between. Germline V gene sequence: CDR1 DFQATT, CDR2 SNEGSKA (reference sequence). The CDR3 is 15 residues long. For the CDR3, the DNA is TGCAGTGCTAGGGTCCAGGATCATAGCAATCAGCCCCAGCATTTT. Residues: CSARVQDHSNQPQHF.

This rearrangement joins TRBV5-5 to TRBJ2-3; 9 nucleotides line up with TRBD1. CDR3 length: 17 amino acids. With V trimmed by 1 base and J by 0 bases, 6 bases remained unmatched. The V gene's germline CDR1 is SGHKS and CDR2 YYEKEE (reference sequence). This CDR3 reads CASSLPGQGPSTDTQYF. For the CDR3, the DNA is TGTGCCAGCAGCTTGCCCGGACAGGGGCCCAGCACAGATACGCAGTATTTT.

This sequence joins TRBV5-1 and TRBJ2-3; TRBD1 is a possible D gene (6 bases). V lost 3 bases and J 2 bases, leaving 10 bases between the germline ends. Germline loops: CDR1 SGHRS, CDR2 YFSETQ. This CDR3 is 14 amino acids long. CDR3 protein: CASSSGGLTDTQYF. In DNA form, the CDR3 reads TGCGCCAGCAGCTCTGGGGGCCTCACAGATACGCAGTATTTT.

This clonotype was counted ten times or more. The chain is built from TRBV10-3 and TRBJ1-1, with 9 positions matching TRBD1. V was pared by 10 bases and J by 0 bases, with 6 bases of the junction left unmatched. The germline gives CDR1 ENHRY, CDR2 SYGVKD. The CDR3 is made up of 14 amino acids. The CDR3 loop is CATRTGVMNTEAFF. The CDR3 nucleotides are TGTGCCACGCGGACAGGGGTGATGAACACTGAAGCTTTCTTT.

This clonotype was recorded at least ten times. The genes are TRBV20-1 and TRBJ2-3; D is perhaps TRBD1 or TRBD2 (6 bases each). The CDR3 is 14 residues long. Germline V lookup: CDR1 DFQATT, CDR2 SNEGSKA (reference sequence). V lost 2 bases, J lost 2 bases, and 11 bases lay in between. The CDR3 nucleotides are TGCAGTGCTAGACGCAGGGGACTCACAGATACGCAGTATTTT. It yields the protein CSARRRGLTDTQYF.

This clonotype was found many times. This chain uses TRBV12-3 or TRBV12-4 with TRBJ1-1, with D tentatively TRBD1 (5 bases). The CDR3 is made up of 13 amino acids. The V end was cut by 6 bases, the J end by 4 bases, with 12 bases between. The CDR3 region has the DNA TGTGCCAGCAGACCAGGGCACTCCACTGAAGCTTTCTTT. Translated, it gives CASRPGHSTEAFF.

This clonotype appeared a few times. CDR3 amino acids: CASSRGGISYNSPLHF. CDR3 in DNA: TGTGCCAGCAGCCGCGGGGGGATCTCCTATAATTCACCCCTCCACTTT. The chain has TRBV7-2 and TRBJ1-6; possibly TRBD1 for D (5 bases). Germline assignment: CDR1 SGHTA and CDR2 FQGNSA. This CDR3 comprises 16 residues. The V and J ends lost 5 bases and 0 bases respectively, with 11 bases between them.

The chain uses TRBV4-1 and TRBJ1-4, with a weak D call TRBD1 (6 bases). The germline V and J ends were trimmed by 2 bases and 8 bases, with 15 bases remaining between them. CDR1 and CDR2 (germline): MGHRA, YSYEKL. The CDR3 is 15 residues long. The CDR3 coding sequence is TGCGCCAGCAGCCAACCACGGACAGACCGCGAAAAACTGTTTTTT. It codes for CASSQPRTDREKLFF.

About this clonotype itself: This could be a read error, since a much larger clone is one nucleotide away. The chain is built from TRBV6-2 or TRBV6-3 and TRBJ2-2; tentatively, D is TRBD1 (6 bases). Germline values: CDR1 MNHEY, CDR2 SVGEGT. V shed 5 bases and J shed 0 bases, with 13 bases lying between them. This CDR3 has 16 amino acids. The CDR3 bases are TGTGCCAGCAGTATCGGCAGGGGCGCGAACACCGGGGAGCTGTTTTTT. It specifies CASSIGRGANTGELFF.

The chain employs TRBV9 and TRBJ2-1; no definite D call. Germline V CDR1 and CDR2: SGDLS, YYNGEE. The ends were cut back, 0 bases at V and 8 bases at J, with 12 bases in the middle. The CDR3 is 14 residues long. The CDR3 coding sequence is TGTGCCAGCAGCGTAGGGATCCAAAGGTATGAGCAGTTCTTC. Translation gives CASSVGIQRYEQFF.

J is TRBJ2-3 and V is TRBV9; no clear D gene. Germline V CDR1 and CDR2: SGDLS, YYNGEE. V shed 0 bases and J shed 4 bases, with 9 bases lying between them. The CDR3 sequence is 14 residues long. CDR3 in DNA: TGTGCCAGCAGCGTAGCGCAAATCGCAGATACGCAGTATTTT. Protein product: CASSVAQIADTQYF. Complete variable domain (other parts from reference TRBV9 and TRBJ2-3): DSGVTQTPKHLITATGQRVTLRCSPRSGDLSVYWYQQSLDQGLQFLIQYYNGEERAKGNILERFSAQQFPDLHSELNLSSLELGDSALYFCASSVAQIADTQYFGPGTRLTVL.

This clonotype was observed a handful of times. The J gene is TRBJ1-3, the V gene TRBV28; possible D gene TRBD1, 5 bases. The CDR3 has 15 amino acids. V shed 5 bases and J shed 0 bases, with 11 bases lying between them. Germline V gene lookup returns CDR1 MDHEN and CDR2 SYDVKM. The CDR3 bases are TGTGCCAGCAGTACCGGGACGGTCTCTGGAAACACCATATATTTT. Translated, it gives CASSTGTVSGNTIYF.

This clonotype was detected ten times or more. This rearrangement joins TRBV2 to TRBJ2-2, with D hard to call. V was clipped by 0 bases and J by 8 bases, with 7 bases between them. Germline V lookup: CDR1 SNHLY, CDR2 FYNNEI. The CDR3 loop spans 13 amino acids. This chain's CDR3 is CASSEALTGELFF. DNA for the CDR3: TGTGCCAGCAGTGAAGCGCTTACGGGGGAGCTGTTTTTT. Based on the CDR3 plus reference TRBV2 and TRBJ2-2, the full variable domain is EPEVTQTPSHQVTQMGQEVILRCVPISNHLYFYWYRQILGQKVEFLVSFYNNEISEKSEIFDDQFSVERPDGSNFTLKIRSTKLEDSAMYFCASSEALTGELFFGEGSRLTVL.

This chain joins TRBV7-2 and TRBJ1-5; the D is unclear. Germline V CDR1 and CDR2: SGHTA, FQGNSA. V lost 6 bases, J lost 0 bases, and 12 bases lay in between. The CDR3 length is 15 residues. The CDR3 DNA is TGTGCCAGCAGTACCGCAGCCCATAGCAATCAGCCCCAGCATTTT. It translates to CASSTAAHSNQPQHF.

Comment on this clonotype: One junction end disagrees with the germline gene, perhaps due to a read error. This chain links TRBV11-1 with TRBJ2-1, with D possibly matching TRBD2 (7 bases). The CDR3 is 15 residues long. Germline loops: CDR1 SGHAT, CDR2 FQDESV (reference sequence). This chain's CDR3 is CASSLTGGSYSEQFF. The CDR3 coding sequence is TGTGCCAGCAGCTTAACGGGGGGCTCCTACAGTGAGCAGTTCTTC. The entire variable domain, with the rest obtained from reference TRBV11-1 and TRBJ2-1, is as follows: EAEVAQSPRYKITEKSQAVAFWCDPISGHATLYWYRQILGQGPELLVQFQDESVVDDSQLPKDRFSAERLKGVDSTLKIQPAELGDSAMYLCASSLTGGSYSEQFFGPGTRLTVL.

This clonotype has more than one count but fewer than ten. The J gene is TRBJ2-5, the V gene TRBV7-2; 14 bases match TRBD2. The ends lost 4 bases at V and 4 bases at J; junction bases unmatched: 5. In germline, CDR1 is SGHTA, CDR2 FQGNSA. The CDR3 sequence is 16 residues long. This CDR3 is CASSSRLAGGTETQYF. In DNA form, the CDR3 reads TGTGCCAGCAGCTCTCGACTAGCGGGAGGGACAGAGACCCAGTACTTC.

This clonotype was picked up a small number of times. The J gene is TRBJ1-1, the V gene TRBV7-2; TRBD1 matches at 7 bases. V trimming: 4 bases; J trimming: 3 bases; junction bases outside the gene matches: 8. CDR3 length equals 15 residues. From germline, CDR1 is SGHTA and CDR2 FQGNSA. In nucleotides, the CDR3 is TGTGCCAGCAGCTACTGGACAGGCGGGGACACTGAAGCTTTCTTT. Its translation is CASSYWTGGDTEAFF.

The table lists this clonotype with many counts. The V and J genes are TRBV11-2 and TRBJ1-5; D unresolved. V shed 2 bases and J shed 3 bases, with 14 bases lying between them. Germline CDR1 reads SGHAT; CDR2 reads FQNNGV. The CDR3 is 16 amino acids. This CDR3 is CASSLISGGINQPQHF. CDR3 in DNA: TGTGCCAGCAGCTTAATTTCGGGAGGGATCAATCAGCCCCAGCATTTT.

This clonotype was seen many times. CDR3 protein: CASSLETSITDTQYF. CDR3 nucleotide sequence: TGTGCCAGCAGTTTAGAGACTAGCATCACAGATACGCAGTATTTT. The V and J genes are TRBV28 and TRBJ2-3; TRBD2 agrees at 7 bases. V lost 2 bases, J lost 2 bases, and 4 bases stayed unmatched. The CDR3 loop spans 15 amino acids. Germline values: CDR1 MDHEN, CDR2 SYDVKM. The variable domain in full, completed from reference TRBV28 and TRBJ2-3, reads DVKVTQSSRYLVKRTGEKVFLECVQDMDHENMFWYRQDPGLGLRLIYFSYDVKMKEKGDIPEGYSVSREKKERFSLILESASTNQTSMYLCASSLETSITDTQYFGPGTRLTVL.

This clonotype occurred a few times. The chain uses TRBV9 and TRBJ1-1; 9 nucleotides match TRBD1. CDR1 is SGDLS, CDR2 YYNGEE, per germline. The V gene end was trimmed by 3 bases and the J gene end by 7 bases; junction bases not matched to a gene: 4. CDR3 size: 13 residues. The CDR3 DNA reads TGTGCCAGCAGCGCGACAGGGGGAGTTGAAGCTTTCTTT. It yields the protein CASSATGGVEAFF.

This clonotype was seen more than once but under ten times. The rearrangement joins TRBV20-1 to TRBJ2-5, with TRBD2 matching 9 bases. Germline V gives CDR1 DFQATT, CDR2 SNEGSKA (reference sequence). This CDR3 spans 15 amino acids. J lost 2 bases, V lost 3 bases, and 7 bases had no gene match. The CDR3 reads CSARPVTSGQETQYF. The CDR3 bases are TGCAGTGCTAGGCCTGTGACTAGCGGACAAGAGACCCAGTACTTC.

This clonotype was recorded many times. This rearrangement joins TRBV28 to TRBJ2-3; 9 bases line up with TRBD2. The CDR3 runs to 14 residues. The trim removed 11 bases at V and 6 bases at J, leaving 12 bases unmatched. Germline lookup yields CDR1 MDHEN and CDR2 SYDVKM. This chain's CDR3 is CASASGTLRDTQYF. The DNA for the CDR3 is TGTGCCTCCGCTAGCGGGACCCTCAGGGATACGCAGTATTTT.

The chain carries TRBV2 and TRBJ1-6; D call uncertain. Germline CDR1 SNHLY, CDR2 FYNNEI. This CDR3 has 14 amino acids. V lost 6 bases to trimming and J lost 9 bases, with 15 bases between them. The CDR3 DNA is TGTGCCAGCAGGATACGAGACGGGATTTCACCCCTCCACTTT. It is translated as CASRIRDGISPLHF.

This clonotype came up a few times. A single base separates this from a much larger clone, so it may be a read error. The chain couples TRBV5-6 to TRBJ2-7, with D possibly matching TRBD2 (6 bases). Trimming left V 10 bases short and J 0 bases short, with 17 bases between. The CDR3 is 14 amino acids. CDR1 and CDR2 (germline): SGHDT, YYEEEE. CDR3 residues: CAGKIADSSYEQYF. CDR3 coding DNA: TGTGCCGGCAAGATAGCGGATAGCTCCTACGAGCAGTACTTC.

This clonotype has just a few counts. The chain is built from TRBV20-1 and TRBJ1-2; a possible D gene is TRBD1 (5 bases). Deletions cut 2 bases from V and 8 bases from J, with 18 bases between. CDR3 length: 14 amino acids. Germline-derived CDR1 and CDR2 are DFQATT and SNEGSKA (reference sequence). The CDR3 DNA is TGCAGTGCTAGACAGGGTTCCCTCCAATCGGGCTACACCTTC. This translates into CSARQGSLQSGYTF.

The CDR3 here is CASRDHSGANVLTF. The CDR3 region has the DNA TGCGCCAGCCGGGACCATTCTGGGGCCAACGTCCTGACTTTC. The chain uses TRBV5-1 and TRBJ2-6, with D tentatively TRBD1 or TRBD2 (5 bases each). Trimming removed 7 bases from V and 1 base from J, with 9 bases in between. Germline CDR1 SGHRS, CDR2 YFSETQ. This CDR3 has 14 residues. Drawing the rest from reference TRBV5-1 and TRBJ2-6, the complete variable domain is KAGVTQTPRYLIKTRGQQVTLSCSPISGHRSVSWYQQTPGQGLQFLFEYFSETQRNKGNFPGRFSGRQFSNSRSEMNVSTLELGDSALYLCASRDHSGANVLTFGAGSRLTVL.

The V call is TRBV20-1, the J call TRBJ1-6; TRBD1 matches at 8 bases. The CDR3 has 13 residues. V gave up 5 bases and J gave up 7 bases; unmatched junction bases: 4. Germline-derived CDR1 and CDR2 are DFQATT and SNEGSKA (reference sequence). The DNA for the CDR3 is TGCAGTGCTCCCGGGACAGGAAATTCACCCCTCCACTTT. It yields the protein CSAPGTGNSPLHF.

This clonotype was seen a handful of times. The V gene is TRBV12-5, the J gene TRBJ2-7, with a weak D call TRBD2 (5 bases). Germline CDR1 reads LGHNT; CDR2 reads FRNRAP. This CDR3 has 13 amino acids. Trimming took 5 bases from V and 6 from J, leaving 14 bases between them. In DNA form, the CDR3 reads TGTGCTAGTGGTCAACTAGTCCCCTCCGAGCAGTACTTC. This codes for CASGQLVPSEQYF.